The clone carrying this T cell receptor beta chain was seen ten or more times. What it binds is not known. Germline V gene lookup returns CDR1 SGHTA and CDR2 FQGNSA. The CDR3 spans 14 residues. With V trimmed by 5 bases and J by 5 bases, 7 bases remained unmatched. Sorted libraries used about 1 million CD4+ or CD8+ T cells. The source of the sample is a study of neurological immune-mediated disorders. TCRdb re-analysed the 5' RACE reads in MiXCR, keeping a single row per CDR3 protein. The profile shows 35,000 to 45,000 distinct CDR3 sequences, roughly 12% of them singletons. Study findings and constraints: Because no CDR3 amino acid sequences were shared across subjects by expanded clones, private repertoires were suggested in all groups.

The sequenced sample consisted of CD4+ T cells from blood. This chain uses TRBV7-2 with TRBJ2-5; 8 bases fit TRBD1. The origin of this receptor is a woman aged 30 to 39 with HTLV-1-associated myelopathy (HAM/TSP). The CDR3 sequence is CASSPRRGLETQYF. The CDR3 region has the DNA TGTGCCAGCAGCCCACGCAGGGGGCTGGAGACCCAGTACTTC.